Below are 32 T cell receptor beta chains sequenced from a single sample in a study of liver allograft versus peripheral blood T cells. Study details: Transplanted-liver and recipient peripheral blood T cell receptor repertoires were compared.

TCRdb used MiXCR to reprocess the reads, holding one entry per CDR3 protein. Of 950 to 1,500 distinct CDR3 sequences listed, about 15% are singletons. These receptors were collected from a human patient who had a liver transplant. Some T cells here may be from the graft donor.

DNA for the CDR3: TGTGCCAGCGGACTAGGAAGGAACACTGAAGCTTTCTTT. Its translation is CASGLGRNTEAFF. This sequence joins TRBV11-3 and TRBJ1-1; the D is unclear. This CDR3 has 13 amino acids. Trimming cost V 8 bases and J 1 base, with 11 bases left between them. Germline V gives CDR1 SGHNT, CDR2 YENEEA.

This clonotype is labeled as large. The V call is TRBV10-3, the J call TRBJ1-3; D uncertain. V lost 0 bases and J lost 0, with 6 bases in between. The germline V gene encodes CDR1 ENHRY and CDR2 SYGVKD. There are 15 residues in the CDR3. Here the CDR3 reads CAISESRDSGNTIYF. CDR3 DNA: TGTGCCATCAGTGAGTCGAGGGACTCTGGAAACACCATATATTTT.

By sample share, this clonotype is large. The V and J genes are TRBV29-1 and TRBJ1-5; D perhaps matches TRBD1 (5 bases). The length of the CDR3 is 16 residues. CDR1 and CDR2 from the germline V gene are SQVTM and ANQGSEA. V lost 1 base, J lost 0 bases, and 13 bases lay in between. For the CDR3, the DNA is TGCAGCGTTGAAGTGGGGGGGGTAAATAGCAATCAGCCCCAGCATTTT. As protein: CSVEVGGVNSNQPQHF.

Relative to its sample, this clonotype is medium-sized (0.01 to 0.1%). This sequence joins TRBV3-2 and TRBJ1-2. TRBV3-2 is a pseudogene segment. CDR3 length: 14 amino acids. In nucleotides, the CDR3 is TGTGCCAGCAGCCAGGAGGGCTGGAACTATGGCTACACCTTC. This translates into CASSQEGWNYGYTF.

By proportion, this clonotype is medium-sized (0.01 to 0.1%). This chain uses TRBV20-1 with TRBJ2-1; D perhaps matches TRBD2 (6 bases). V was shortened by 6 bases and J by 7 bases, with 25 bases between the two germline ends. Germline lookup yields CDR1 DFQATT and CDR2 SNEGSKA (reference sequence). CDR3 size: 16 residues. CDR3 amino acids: CSAILPGLGATNEQFF. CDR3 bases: TGCAGTGCCATCCTTCCGGGACTCGGAGCTACAAATGAGCAGTTCTTC.

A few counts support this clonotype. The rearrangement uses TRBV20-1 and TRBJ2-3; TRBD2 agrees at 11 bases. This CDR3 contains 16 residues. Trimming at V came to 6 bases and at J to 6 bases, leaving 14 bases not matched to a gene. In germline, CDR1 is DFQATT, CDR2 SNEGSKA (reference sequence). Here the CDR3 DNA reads TGCAGTGCAACTATACAACTAGCGGGGGATCACGATACGCAGTATTTT. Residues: CSATIQLAGDHDTQYF.

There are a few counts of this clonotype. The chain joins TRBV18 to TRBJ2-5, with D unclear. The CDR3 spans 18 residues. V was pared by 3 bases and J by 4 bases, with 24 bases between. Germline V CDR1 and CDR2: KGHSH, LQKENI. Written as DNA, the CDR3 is TGTGCCAGCTCACCGTTCGGCAGGAGCGCAGGTGGTTCAGAGACCCAGTACTTC. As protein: CASSPFGRSAGGSETQYF.

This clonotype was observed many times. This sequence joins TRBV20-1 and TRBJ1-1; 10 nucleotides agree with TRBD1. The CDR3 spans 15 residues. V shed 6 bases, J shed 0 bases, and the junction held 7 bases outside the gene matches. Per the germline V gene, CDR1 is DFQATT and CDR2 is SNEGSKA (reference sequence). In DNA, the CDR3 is TGCAGTGCAAGACGGACAGGGGGGCTGAACACTGAAGCTTTCTTT. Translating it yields CSARRTGGLNTEAFF.

CDR3 loop: CASSEAGARGYTF. Written as DNA, the CDR3 is TGTGCCAGCAGTGAAGCGGGGGCGAGAGGCTACACCTTC. The genes are TRBV6-1 and TRBJ1-2; D is perhaps TRBD1 (6 bases). This CDR3 has 13 residues. Trimming took 0 bases from V and 8 from J, leaving 10 bases between them. Germline-derived CDR1 and CDR2 are MNHNS and SASEGT.

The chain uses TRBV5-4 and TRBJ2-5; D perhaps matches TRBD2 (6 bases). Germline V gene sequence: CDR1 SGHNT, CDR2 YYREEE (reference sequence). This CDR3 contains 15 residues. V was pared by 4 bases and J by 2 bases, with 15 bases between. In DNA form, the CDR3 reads TGTGCCAGCAGCGGGGACGGGAGCCATCAAGAGACCCAGTACTTC. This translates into CASSGDGSHQETQYF.

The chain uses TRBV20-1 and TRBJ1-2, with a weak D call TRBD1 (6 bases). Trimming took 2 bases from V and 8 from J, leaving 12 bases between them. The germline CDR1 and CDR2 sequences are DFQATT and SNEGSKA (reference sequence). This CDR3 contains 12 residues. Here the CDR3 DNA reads TGCAGTGCTAGAAGACAGGACGCAGGCTACACCTTC. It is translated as CSARRQDAGYTF.

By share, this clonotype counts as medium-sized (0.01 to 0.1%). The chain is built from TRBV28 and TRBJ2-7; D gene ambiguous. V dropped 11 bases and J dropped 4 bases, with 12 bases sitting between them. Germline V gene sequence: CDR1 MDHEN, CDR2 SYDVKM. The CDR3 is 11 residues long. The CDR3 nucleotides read TGTGCCTGCAAAAGGGAATACGAGCAGTACTTC. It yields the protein CACKREYEQYF.

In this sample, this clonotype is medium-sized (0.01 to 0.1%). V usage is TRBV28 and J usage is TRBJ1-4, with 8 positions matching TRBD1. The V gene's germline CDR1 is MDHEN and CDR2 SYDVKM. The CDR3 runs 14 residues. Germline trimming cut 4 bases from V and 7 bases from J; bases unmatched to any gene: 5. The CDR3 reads CASSYQGAREKLFF. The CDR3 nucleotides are TGTGCCAGCAGTTATCAGGGGGCGCGTGAAAAACTGTTTTTT.

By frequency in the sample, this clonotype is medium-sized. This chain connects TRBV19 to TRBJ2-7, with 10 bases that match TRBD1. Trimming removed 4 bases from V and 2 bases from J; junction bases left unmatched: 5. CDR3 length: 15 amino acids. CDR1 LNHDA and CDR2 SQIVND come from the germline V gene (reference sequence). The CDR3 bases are TGTGCCAGTAGTAAGTCCGGGACAGGGGCCTACGAGCAGTACTTC. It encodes CASSKSGTGAYEQYF.

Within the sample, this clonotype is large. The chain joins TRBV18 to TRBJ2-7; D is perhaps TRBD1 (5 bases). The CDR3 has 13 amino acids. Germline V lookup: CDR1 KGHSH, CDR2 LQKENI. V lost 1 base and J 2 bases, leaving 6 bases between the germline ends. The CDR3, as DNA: TGTGCCAGCTCACCACAGGGGACCTACGAGCAGTACTTC. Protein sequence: CASSPQGTYEQYF.

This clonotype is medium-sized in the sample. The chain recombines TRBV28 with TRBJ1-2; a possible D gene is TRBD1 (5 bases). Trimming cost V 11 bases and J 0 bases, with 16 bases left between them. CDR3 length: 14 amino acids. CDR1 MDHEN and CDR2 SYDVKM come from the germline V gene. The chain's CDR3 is CAVLRDGTNYGYTF. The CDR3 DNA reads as TGTGCCGTTTTGCGGGACGGAACTAACTATGGCTACACCTTC.

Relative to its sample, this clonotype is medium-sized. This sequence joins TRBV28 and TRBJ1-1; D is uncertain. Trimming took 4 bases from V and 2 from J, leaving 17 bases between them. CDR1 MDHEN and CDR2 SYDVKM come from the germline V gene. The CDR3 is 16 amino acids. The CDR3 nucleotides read TGTGCCAGCAGTTCCCCCGGGGTAGGGCGTAACACTGAAGCTTTCTTT. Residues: CASSSPGVGRNTEAFF.

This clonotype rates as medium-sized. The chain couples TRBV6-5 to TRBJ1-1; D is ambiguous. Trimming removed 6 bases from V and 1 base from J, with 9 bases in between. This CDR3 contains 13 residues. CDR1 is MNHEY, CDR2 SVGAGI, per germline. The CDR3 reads CASSTRRNTEAFF. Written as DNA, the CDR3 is TGTGCCAGCAGCACCCGACGGAACACTGAAGCTTTCTTT.

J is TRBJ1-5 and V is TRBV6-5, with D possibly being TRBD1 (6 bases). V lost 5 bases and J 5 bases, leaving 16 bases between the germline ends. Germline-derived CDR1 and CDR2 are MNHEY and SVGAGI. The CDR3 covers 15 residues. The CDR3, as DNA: TGTGCCAGCAGTGAAGCGGGGGCCGCCGATCAGCCCCAGCATTTT. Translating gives CASSEAGAADQPQHF.

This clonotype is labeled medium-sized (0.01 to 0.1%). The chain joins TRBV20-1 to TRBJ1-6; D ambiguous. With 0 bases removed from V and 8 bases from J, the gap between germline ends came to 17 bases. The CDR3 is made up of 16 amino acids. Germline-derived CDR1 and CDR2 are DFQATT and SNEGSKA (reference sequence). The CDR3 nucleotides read TGCAGTGCTAGAGATCGTCGGGGTACGTACGATTCACCCCTCCACTTT. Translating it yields CSARDRRGTYDSPLHF.

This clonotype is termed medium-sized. DNA for the CDR3: TGTGCCAGCTCACCGTCGACAGGGGCCAGGGCTGAAGCTTTCTTT. It translates to CASSPSTGARAEAFF. This sequence joins TRBV18 and TRBJ1-1; 8 nucleotides match TRBD1. V shed 3 bases, J shed 6 bases, and the junction held 9 bases outside the gene matches. The CDR3 consists of 15 residues. Per the germline V gene, CDR1 is KGHSH and CDR2 is LQKENI.

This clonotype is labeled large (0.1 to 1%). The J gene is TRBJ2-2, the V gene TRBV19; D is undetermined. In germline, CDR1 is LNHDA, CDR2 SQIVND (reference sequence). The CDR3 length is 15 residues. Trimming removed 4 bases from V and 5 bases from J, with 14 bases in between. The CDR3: CASSKGRMGTGELFF. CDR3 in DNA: TGTGCCAGTAGTAAGGGCAGGATGGGGACCGGGGAGCTGTTTTTT.

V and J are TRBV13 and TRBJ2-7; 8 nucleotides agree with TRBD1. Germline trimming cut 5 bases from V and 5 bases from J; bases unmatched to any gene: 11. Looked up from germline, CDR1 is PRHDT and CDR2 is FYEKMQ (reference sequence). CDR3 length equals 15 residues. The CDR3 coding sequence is TGTGCCAGCAGCCCCCCACAGGGGGTCTTCCACGAGCAGTACTTC. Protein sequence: CASSPPQGVFHEQYF. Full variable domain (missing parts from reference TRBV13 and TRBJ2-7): AAGVIQSPRHLIKEKRETATLKCYPIPRHDTVYWYQQGPGQDPQFLISFYEKMQSDKGSIPDRFSAQQFSDYHSELNMSSLELGDSALYFCASSPPQGVFHEQYFGPGTRLTVT.

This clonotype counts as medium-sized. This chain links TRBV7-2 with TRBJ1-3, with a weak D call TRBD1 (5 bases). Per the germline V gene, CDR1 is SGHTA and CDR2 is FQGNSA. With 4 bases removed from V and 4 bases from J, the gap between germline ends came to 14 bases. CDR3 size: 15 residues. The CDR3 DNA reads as TGTGCCAGCAGCTACGACAGCGCCATCGGAAACACCATATATTTT. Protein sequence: CASSYDSAIGNTIYF. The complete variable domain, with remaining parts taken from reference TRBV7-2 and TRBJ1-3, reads GAGVSQSPSNKVTEKGKDVELRCDPISGHTALYWYRQSLGQGLEFLIYFQGNSAPDKSGLPSDRFSAERTGGSVSTLTIQRTQQEDSAVYLCASSYDSAIGNTIYFGEGSWLTVV.

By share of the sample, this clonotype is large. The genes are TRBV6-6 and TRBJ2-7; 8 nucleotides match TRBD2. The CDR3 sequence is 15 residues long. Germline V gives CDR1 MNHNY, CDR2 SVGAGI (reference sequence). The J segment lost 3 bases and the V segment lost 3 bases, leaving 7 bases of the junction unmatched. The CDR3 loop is CASSYIGRAIYEQYF. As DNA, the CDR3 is TGTGCCAGCAGTTATATCGGGAGGGCCATCTACGAGCAGTACTTC.

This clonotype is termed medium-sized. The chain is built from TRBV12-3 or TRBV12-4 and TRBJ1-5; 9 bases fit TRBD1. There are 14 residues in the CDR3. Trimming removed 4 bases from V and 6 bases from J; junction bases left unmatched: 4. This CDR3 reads CASSYTGGGQPQHF. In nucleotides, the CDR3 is TGTGCCAGCAGTTATACAGGGGGCGGTCAGCCCCAGCATTTT.

The CDR3 DNA follows: TGTGCCAGCAGCTTATCCGGGACAGGCTATAGCAATCAGCCCCAGCATTTT. As protein: CASSLSGTGYSNQPQHF. This chain joins TRBV7-2 and TRBJ1-5, with 8 bases lining up with TRBD1. The germline CDR1 and CDR2 sequences are SGHTA and FQGNSA. The CDR3 is 17 residues long. With V trimmed by 2 bases and J by 0 bases, 6 bases remained unmatched.

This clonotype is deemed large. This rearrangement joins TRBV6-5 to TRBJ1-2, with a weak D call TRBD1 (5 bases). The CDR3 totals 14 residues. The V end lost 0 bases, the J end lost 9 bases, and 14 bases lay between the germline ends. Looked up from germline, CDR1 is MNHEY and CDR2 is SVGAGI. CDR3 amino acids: CASSYSTASRSYTF. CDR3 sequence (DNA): TGTGCCAGCAGTTACTCGACAGCTTCACGTAGCTACACCTTC.

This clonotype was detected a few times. The CDR3 nucleotides are TGTGCCAGCAGTTTTCAAACGGGACAGGCTAGGGTTGAGCAGTTCTTC. Translation: CASSFQTGQARVEQFF. The V and J genes are TRBV7-2 and TRBJ2-1; 8 bases line up with TRBD1. Germline CDR1 and CDR2: SGHTA and FQGNSA. V shed 6 bases, J shed 9 bases, and the junction held 16 bases outside the gene matches. This CDR3 region has 16 residues.

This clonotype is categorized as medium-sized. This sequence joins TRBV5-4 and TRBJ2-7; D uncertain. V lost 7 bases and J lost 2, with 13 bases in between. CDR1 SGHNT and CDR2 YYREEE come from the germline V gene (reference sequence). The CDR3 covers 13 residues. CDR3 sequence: CASSWGTPYEQYF. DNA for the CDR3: TGTGCCAGCTCCTGGGGTACTCCCTACGAGCAGTACTTC.

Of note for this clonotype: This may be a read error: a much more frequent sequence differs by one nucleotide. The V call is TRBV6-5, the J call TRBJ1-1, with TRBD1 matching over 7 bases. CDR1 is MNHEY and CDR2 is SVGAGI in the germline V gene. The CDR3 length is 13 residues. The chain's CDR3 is CASSRQGGTEAIF. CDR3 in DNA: TGTGCCAGCAGTCGGCAGGGGGGCACTGAAGCTATCTTT.

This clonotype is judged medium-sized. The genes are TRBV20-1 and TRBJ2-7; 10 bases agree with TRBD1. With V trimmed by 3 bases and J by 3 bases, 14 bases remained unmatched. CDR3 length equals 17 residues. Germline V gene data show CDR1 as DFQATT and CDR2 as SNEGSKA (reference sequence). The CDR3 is CSASRDRGGSFGYEQYF. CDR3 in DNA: TGCAGTGCTAGCCGGGACAGGGGAGGTAGTTTTGGCTACGAGCAGTACTTC.